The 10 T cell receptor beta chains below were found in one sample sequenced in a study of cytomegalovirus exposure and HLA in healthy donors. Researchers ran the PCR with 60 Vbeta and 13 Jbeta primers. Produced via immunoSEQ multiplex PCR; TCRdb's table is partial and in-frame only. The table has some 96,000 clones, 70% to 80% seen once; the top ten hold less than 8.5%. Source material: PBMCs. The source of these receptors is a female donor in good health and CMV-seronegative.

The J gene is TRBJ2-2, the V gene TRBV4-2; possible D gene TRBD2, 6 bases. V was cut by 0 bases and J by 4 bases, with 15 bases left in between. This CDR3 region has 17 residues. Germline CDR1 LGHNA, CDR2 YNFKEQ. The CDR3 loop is CASSQEPPGGSTGELFF. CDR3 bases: TGTGCCAGCAGCCAAGAGCCGCCAGGAGGGAGCACCGGGGAGCTGTTTTTT.

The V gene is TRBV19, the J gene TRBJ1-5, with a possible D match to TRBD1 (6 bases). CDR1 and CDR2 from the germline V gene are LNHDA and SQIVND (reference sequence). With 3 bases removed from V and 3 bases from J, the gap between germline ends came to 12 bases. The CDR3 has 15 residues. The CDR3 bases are TGTGCCAGTAGTATGGGTGACAGGACCAATCAGCCCCAGCATTTT. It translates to CASSMGDRTNQPQHF.

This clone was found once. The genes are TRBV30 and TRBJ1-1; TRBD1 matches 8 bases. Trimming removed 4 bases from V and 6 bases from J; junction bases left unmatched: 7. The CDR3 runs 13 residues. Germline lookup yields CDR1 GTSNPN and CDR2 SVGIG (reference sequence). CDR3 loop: CAWNLPGQAEAFF. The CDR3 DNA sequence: TGTGCCTGGAATTTGCCGGGACAGGCTGAAGCTTTCTTT.

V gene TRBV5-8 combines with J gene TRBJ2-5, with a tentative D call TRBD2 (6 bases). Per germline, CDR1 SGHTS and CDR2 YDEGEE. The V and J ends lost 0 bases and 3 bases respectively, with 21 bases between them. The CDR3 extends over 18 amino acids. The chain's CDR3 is CASSLGRGGSGTKETQYF. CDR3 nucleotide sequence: TGTGCCAGCAGCTTGGGGCGGGGAGGTAGCGGAACTAAAGAGACCCAGTACTTC.

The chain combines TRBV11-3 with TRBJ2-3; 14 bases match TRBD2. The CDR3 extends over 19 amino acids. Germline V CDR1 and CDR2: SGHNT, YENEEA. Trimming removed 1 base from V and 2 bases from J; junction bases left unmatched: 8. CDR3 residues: CASSLGPGLAGGNTDTQYF. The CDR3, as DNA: TGTGCCAGCAGCTTAGGGCCTGGACTAGCGGGAGGTAACACAGATACGCAGTATTTT.

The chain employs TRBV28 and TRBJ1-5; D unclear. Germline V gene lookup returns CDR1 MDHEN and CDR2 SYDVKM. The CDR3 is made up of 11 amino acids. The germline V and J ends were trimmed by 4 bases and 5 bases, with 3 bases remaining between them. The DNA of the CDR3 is TGTGCCAGCAGTTCTGATCAGCCCCAGCATTTT. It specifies CASSSDQPQHF.

CDR3 nucleotides: TGTGCCAGCAGCTTGTGGGGGGGCCCCTACGAGCAGTACTTC. Amino acid sequence: CASSLWGGPYEQYF. The chain employs TRBV5-5 and TRBJ2-7; D possibly corresponds to TRBD2 (7 bases). The CDR3 loop spans 14 amino acids. Germline V lookup: CDR1 SGHKS, CDR2 YYEKEE (reference sequence). Trimming left V 1 base short and J 2 bases short, with 10 bases between. Based on the CDR3 plus reference TRBV5-5 and TRBJ2-7, the full variable domain is DAGVTQSPTHLIKTRGQQVTLRCSPISGHKSVSWYQQVLGQGPQFIFQYYEKEERGRGNFPDRFSARQFPNYSSELNVNALLLGDSALYLCASSLWGGPYEQYFGPGTRLTVT.

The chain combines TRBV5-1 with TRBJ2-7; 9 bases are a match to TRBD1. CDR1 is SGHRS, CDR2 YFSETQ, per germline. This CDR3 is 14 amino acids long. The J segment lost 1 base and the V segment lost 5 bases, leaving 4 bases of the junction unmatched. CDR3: CASRTGGISYEQYF. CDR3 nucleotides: TGCGCCAGCAGGACAGGGGGGATATCCTACGAGCAGTACTTC.

This CDR3 is CASSLRTSGGERETQYF. The CDR3 DNA sequence: TGTGCCAGCAGCCTTCGGACTAGCGGGGGAGAACGTGAGACCCAGTACTTC. The J gene is TRBJ2-5, the V gene TRBV5-4; 13 bases are shared with TRBD2. Per the germline V gene, CDR1 is SGHNT and CDR2 is YYREEE (reference sequence). Trimming removed 4 bases from V and 5 bases from J; junction bases left unmatched: 11. This CDR3 region has 17 residues. Complete variable domain (other parts from reference TRBV5-4 and TRBJ2-5): ETGVTQSPTHLIKTRGQQVTLRCSSQSGHNTVSWYQQALGQGPQFIFQYYREEENGRGNFPPRFSGLQFPNYSSELNVNALELDDSALYLCASSLRTSGGERETQYFGPGTRLLVL.

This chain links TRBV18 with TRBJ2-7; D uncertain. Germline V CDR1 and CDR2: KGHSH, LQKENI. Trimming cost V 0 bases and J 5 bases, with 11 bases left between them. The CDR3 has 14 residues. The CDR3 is CASSPPSLSDEQYF. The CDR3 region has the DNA TGTGCCAGCTCACCACCGTCCCTTTCGGACGAGCAGTACTTC.